These 6 T cell receptor beta chains were sequenced from one sample in a study of PD-1 blockade in classical Hodgkin lymphoma. Time point here: cycle 4 day 1 (C4D1), after 5 to 7 weeks of nivolumab. No patient escaped relapse after autologous stem cell transplantation, and brentuximab vedotin exposure varied. Libraries were prepared by immunoSEQ multiplex PCR; TCRdb keeps only in-frame clonotypes and omits some of them. The table records some 45,000 clones, roughly 73% of them present only once. The sequencing here drew on peripheral blood mononuclear cells (PBMCs), taken before the fourth cycle of nivolumab. The origin of the receptors is a human donor with classical Hodgkin lymphoma.

The chain combines TRBV4-3 with TRBJ2-2; either TRBD1 or TRBD2 may supply D (6 bases each). Trimming shortened V by 4 bases and J by 5 bases, and 17 bases separated the two germline ends. Germline-derived CDR1 and CDR2 are LGHNA and YSLEER. The CDR3 runs to 16 residues. This chain's CDR3 is CASSRNRAGGTGELFF. The CDR3 coding sequence is TGCGCCAGCAGCCGTAACAGGGCAGGAGGGACCGGGGAGCTGTTTTTT.

V usage is TRBV2 and J usage is TRBJ2-5, with D possibly being TRBD2 (6 bases). The CDR3 covers 12 residues. Trimming removed 6 bases at V and 5 bases at J, with 10 bases between. Germline CDR1 and CDR2: SNHLY and FYNNEI. CDR3 bases: TGTGCCAGCAGAGGGGAGGCGGAGACCCAGTACTTC. This encodes CASRGEAETQYF.

The chain employs TRBV18 and TRBJ2-4; 15 bases map to TRBD2. CDR3 length equals 15 residues. V lost 3 bases, J lost 7 bases, and 1 base stayed unmatched. Germline CDR1 reads KGHSH; CDR2 reads LQKENI. The CDR3 region has the DNA TGTGCCAGCTCACCGGGACTAGCGGGGGGTAACATTCAGTACTTC. Amino acids: CASSPGLAGGNIQYF.

Only one count was recorded for this clone. J is TRBJ2-2 and V is TRBV7-3; D may be TRBD2 (5 bases). CDR3 length equals 15 residues. V was clipped by 4 bases and J by 0 bases, with 9 bases between them. CDR1 SGHTA and CDR2 FQGTGA come from the germline V gene. The CDR3 reads CASSSSGPNTGELFF. CDR3 nucleotide sequence: TGTGCCAGCAGCTCCAGCGGTCCGAACACCGGGGAGCTGTTTTTT.

The V call is TRBV9, the J call TRBJ2-2, with D perhaps given as TRBD1 or TRBD2 (5 bases each). There are 16 residues in the CDR3. Germline CDR1 reads SGDLS; CDR2 reads YYNGEE. V was clipped by 4 bases and J by 5 bases, with 18 bases between them. CDR3 nucleotide sequence: TGTGCCAGCAGCCCCCGGGGCAGCGGTACGACCGGGGAGCTGTTTTTT. Amino acids: CASSPRGSGTTGELFF.

The CDR3 is CASSFGTVGSPLHF. The DNA of the CDR3 is TGTGCCAGCAGCTTCGGGACAGTAGGCTCACCCCTCCACTTT. This chain uses TRBV9 with TRBJ1-6; 7 bases line up with TRBD1. Germline V gene sequence: CDR1 SGDLS, CDR2 YYNGEE. With V trimmed by 4 bases and J by 10 bases, 8 bases remained unmatched. This CDR3 contains 14 residues.